This TCR beta chain was identified during a study of cytomegalovirus exposure and HLA in healthy donors. The PCR employed 60 Vbeta primers together with 13 Jbeta primers. Profiled with immunoSEQ multiplex PCR; TCRdb holds only in-frame clones, not every one. Of 150,000 to 200,000 clones in the sample, just under 80% were seen once. The CDR3 length is 14 residues. Germline assignment: CDR1 SGHRS and CDR2 YFSETQ. V lost 6 bases and J lost 0; bases outside the gene matches: 4. This sequence originates from a man aged 25-45 years in good health and CMV-seronegative. This chain connects TRBV5-1 to TRBJ2-3; TRBD2 matches 7 bases. Sequencing was carried out using PBMCs. Here the CDR3 DNA reads TGCGCCAGCACCGGCGGGGGTAGCACAGATACGCAGTATTTT. Translation: CASTGGGSTDTQYF.